This T cell receptor (beta chain) was captured in a study of T cells in Graves' hyperthyroidism and ophthalmopathy. As regards this clonotype: Its antigen is unknown.

V shed 4 bases, J shed 4 bases, and the junction held 0 bases outside the gene matches. Germline CDR1 reads ENHRY; CDR2 reads SYGVKD. This CDR3 is 12 amino acids long. General observations from the study: Progression to ophthalmopathy was predicted a median of roughly 6.6 months early. In the analysis, a 13 V-J model separated ophthalmopathy from stable hyperthyroidism. Among thyroid clonotypes expanded above 0.001, most also appeared in blood.

Amplification yielded TCR beta CDR3 regions, with RNA transcripts as the source. HTBI primers were used for first-round RT-PCR of the TCR CDR3. A single record per CDR3 protein comes from TCRdb applying MiXCR to the multiplex PCR reads. The data show a few hundred thousand distinct CDR3 sequences, roughly 46% seen once. The source is a woman under 30 with Graves' hyperthyroidism. Sequencing was carried out using peripheral blood or thyroid tissue (not recorded which). The chain links TRBV10-3 to TRBJ2-7, with 8 positions matching TRBD2. The CDR3 bases are TGTGCCATCAGTGCGGGGGGGTACGAGCAGTACTTC. Translation gives CAISAGGYEQYF.